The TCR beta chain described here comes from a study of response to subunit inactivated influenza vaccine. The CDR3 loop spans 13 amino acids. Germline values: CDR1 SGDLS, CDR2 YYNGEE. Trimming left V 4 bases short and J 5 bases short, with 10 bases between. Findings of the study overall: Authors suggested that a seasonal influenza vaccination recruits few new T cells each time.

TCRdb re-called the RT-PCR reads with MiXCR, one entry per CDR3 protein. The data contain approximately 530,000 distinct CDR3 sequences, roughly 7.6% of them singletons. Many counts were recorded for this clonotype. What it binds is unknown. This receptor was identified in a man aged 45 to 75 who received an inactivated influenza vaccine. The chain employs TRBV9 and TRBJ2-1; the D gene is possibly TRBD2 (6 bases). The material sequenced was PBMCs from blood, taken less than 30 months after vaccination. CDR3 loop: CASSRDSNNEQFF. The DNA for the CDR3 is TGTGCCAGCAGCAGGGACTCTAACAATGAGCAGTTCTTC. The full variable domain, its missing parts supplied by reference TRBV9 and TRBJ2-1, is DSGVTQTPKHLITATGQRVTLRCSPRSGDLSVYWYQQSLDQGLQFLIQYYNGEERAKGNILERFSAQQFPDLHSELNLSSLELGDSALYFCASSRDSNNEQFFGPGTRLTVL.